This TCR beta chain was documented in a study of T cell changes during pregnancy in multiple sclerosis. This clone was counted a single time. Other DNA sequences in the same sample also yield this CDR3. This CDR3 is built from 14 residues. The germline V gene has CDR1 SEHNR and CDR2 FQNEAQ (reference sequence). Trimming stripped 5 bases from V and 2 bases from J, with 10 bases between. The assay was immunoSEQ multiplex PCR, and TCRdb's table has in-frame clones only and misses some. There are 60,000 to 85,000 clones in the sample; roughly 94% occur only once, and 0.58% lies in the top ten. The receptor comes from a female donor with multiple sclerosis, enrolled in a pregnancy study. V is TRBV7-9 and J is TRBJ1-5, with D perhaps matching TRBD1 (5 bases). The source was peripheral blood, collected in the third trimester of pregnancy. The CDR3 DNA is TGTGCCAGCAGCCCGGGGGGAGGCAATCAGCCCCAGCATTTT. Protein sequence: CASSPGGGNQPQHF.